The entry below gives a single TCR beta chain sequence along with its context. This specimen belongs to a study of OX40 agonist ivuxolimab in advanced cancers. Study in general: Intravenous ivuxolimab at 0.01 to 10 mg/kg was given to patients every 2 weeks.

Assay used: immunoSEQ multiplex PCR; TCRdb lists only in-frame clones, some missing. The data hold about 66,000 clones, with around 81% observed a single time. With V trimmed by 0 bases and J by 7 bases, 5 bases remained unmatched. The CDR3 length is 16 residues. The germline V gene encodes CDR1 SGHRS and CDR2 YFSETQ. The sequencing here drew on CD4+ or CD8+ T cells sorted from blood, taken in a trial of the OX40 agonist ivuxolimab. V and J are TRBV5-1 and TRBJ2-1, with 12 bases that match TRBD2. This receptor was taken from an adult with an advanced solid tumor such as melanoma, head and neck, liver or kidney cancer. The CDR3 here is CASSLAPSGGVNEQFF. Written as DNA, the CDR3 is TGCGCCAGCAGCTTGGCGCCTAGCGGGGGGGTAAATGAGCAGTTCTTC.